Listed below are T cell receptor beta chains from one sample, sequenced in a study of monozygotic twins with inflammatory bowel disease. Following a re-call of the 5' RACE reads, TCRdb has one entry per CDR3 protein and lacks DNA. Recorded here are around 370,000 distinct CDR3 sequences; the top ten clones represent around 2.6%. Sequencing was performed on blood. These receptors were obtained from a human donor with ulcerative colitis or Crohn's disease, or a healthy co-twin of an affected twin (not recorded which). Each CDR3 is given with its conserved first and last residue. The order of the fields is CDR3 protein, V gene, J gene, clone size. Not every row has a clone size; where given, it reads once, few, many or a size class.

CDR3aa: CASSLTEGDMYEQYF
v_gene: TRBV6-2/TRBV6-3
j_gene: TRBJ2-7
abundance: .

CDR3aa: CASSFSGWVGAEDGYTF
v_gene: TRBV27
j_gene: TRBJ1-2
abundance: .

CDR3aa: CSARDLASLGYEQFF
v_gene: TRBV20-1
j_gene: TRBJ2-1
abundance: .

CDR3aa: CASDRRGTEAFF
v_gene: TRBV12-3/TRBV12-4
j_gene: TRBJ1-1
abundance: .

CDR3aa: CASSQGGAGGSSYEQYF
v_gene: TRBV4-1
j_gene: TRBJ2-7
abundance: .

CDR3aa: CASSLLEETQYF
v_gene: TRBV7-2
j_gene: TRBJ2-5
abundance: medium-sized

CDR3aa: CASSQPLRGQAQDPLHF
v_gene: TRBV4-1
j_gene: TRBJ1-6
abundance: .

CDR3aa: CASSPLAGAGNEQFF
v_gene: TRBV18
j_gene: TRBJ2-1
abundance: .

CDR3aa: CASSQALAGGWYEQYF
v_gene: TRBV4-3
j_gene: TRBJ2-7
abundance: .

CDR3aa: CASSISPTGWGTEAFF
v_gene: TRBV7-2
j_gene: TRBJ1-1
abundance: .

CDR3aa: CASSSGNSYEQYF
v_gene: TRBV7-2
j_gene: TRBJ2-7
abundance: .

CDR3aa: CASSESGSYEQYF
v_gene: TRBV2
j_gene: TRBJ2-7
abundance: .

CDR3aa: CASSPSGGIVEQYF
v_gene: TRBV6-1
j_gene: TRBJ2-7
abundance: .

CDR3aa: CASSLTQGSETQYF
v_gene: TRBV5-8
j_gene: TRBJ2-5
abundance: .

CDR3aa: CASSQGQGDGNTIYF
v_gene: TRBV7-9
j_gene: TRBJ1-3
abundance: .

CDR3aa: CASKTDSSSYEQYF
v_gene: TRBV6-1
j_gene: TRBJ2-7
abundance: .

CDR3aa: CASSWDGHDSPLHF
v_gene: TRBV5-1
j_gene: TRBJ1-6
abundance: .

CDR3aa: CASSPRDSRSGNTIYF
v_gene: TRBV7-9
j_gene: TRBJ1-3
abundance: .

CDR3aa: CASSLQGDPRDTQYF
v_gene: TRBV7-9
j_gene: TRBJ2-3
abundance: .

CDR3aa: CASSHREGWTQYF
v_gene: TRBV7-9
j_gene: TRBJ2-5
abundance: .

CDR3aa: CASSSAGTFYEQYF
v_gene: TRBV5-1
j_gene: TRBJ2-7
abundance: .

CDR3aa: CSATLGLLAGDFQETQYF
v_gene: TRBV29-1
j_gene: TRBJ2-5
abundance: .

CDR3aa: CASSLGVGLGGVSSYEQYF
v_gene: TRBV11-2
j_gene: TRBJ2-7
abundance: .

CDR3aa: CASTSGGPLEQFF
v_gene: TRBV19
j_gene: TRBJ2-1
abundance: .

CDR3aa: CASSQELYSSYEQYF
v_gene: TRBV4-1
j_gene: TRBJ2-7
abundance: .

CDR3aa: CASSPKSLTGPQETQYF
v_gene: TRBV18
j_gene: TRBJ2-5
abundance: .

CDR3aa: CAISGLGPTYEQYF
v_gene: TRBV10-3
j_gene: TRBJ2-7
abundance: .

CDR3aa: CASRKTGVIQPQHF
v_gene: TRBV6-1
j_gene: TRBJ1-5
abundance: .

CDR3aa: CASSPSGSTLAGYTF
v_gene: TRBV7-9
j_gene: TRBJ1-2
abundance: .

CDR3aa: CASTPAFSSYEQYF
v_gene: TRBV6-2/TRBV6-3
j_gene: TRBJ2-7
abundance: .

CDR3aa: CASLAHGSYGYTF
v_gene: TRBV6-2/TRBV6-3
j_gene: TRBJ1-2
abundance: .

CDR3aa: CASSLIYGQGNIQYF
v_gene: TRBV7-9
j_gene: TRBJ2-4
abundance: .

CDR3aa: CASSQGSGDYNEQFF
v_gene: TRBV4-3
j_gene: TRBJ2-1
abundance: .

CDR3aa: CAISGDRGPYEQYF
v_gene: TRBV10-3
j_gene: TRBJ2-7
abundance: .

CDR3aa: CASRQGSSSANEKLFF
v_gene: TRBV5-1
j_gene: TRBJ1-4
abundance: .

CDR3aa: CASSLTGFEYGGYTF
v_gene: TRBV5-1
j_gene: TRBJ1-2
abundance: .

CDR3aa: CSAKPPTSYSNQPQHF
v_gene: TRBV20-1
j_gene: TRBJ1-5
abundance: .

CDR3aa: CSARTSENTGELFF
v_gene: TRBV20-1
j_gene: TRBJ2-2
abundance: .

CDR3aa: CASSDGQGIDGYTF
v_gene: TRBV9
j_gene: TRBJ1-2
abundance: .

CDR3aa: CSAAGATASYEQYF
v_gene: TRBV29-1
j_gene: TRBJ2-7
abundance: .

CDR3aa: CASSLAHRGRKNGYTF
v_gene: TRBV5-1
j_gene: TRBJ1-2
abundance: .

CDR3aa: CASSPRTGGIYEQYF
v_gene: TRBV5-1
j_gene: TRBJ2-7
abundance: .

CDR3aa: CASSSGRDTWLGKLFF
v_gene: TRBV7-2
j_gene: TRBJ1-4
abundance: .

CDR3aa: CASSDPGTGVEKLFF
v_gene: TRBV7-9
j_gene: TRBJ1-4
abundance: .

CDR3aa: CASSLLGTGVAGEPFF
v_gene: TRBV12-3/TRBV12-4
j_gene: TRBJ2-2
abundance: .

CDR3aa: CASSLRGGSTLYQETQYF
v_gene: TRBV7-8
j_gene: TRBJ2-5
abundance: .

CDR3aa: CASSSRSGAYNEQFF
v_gene: TRBV7-2
j_gene: TRBJ2-1
abundance: .

CDR3aa: CASSQGYSRGTATNEKLFF
v_gene: TRBV3-1
j_gene: TRBJ1-4
abundance: .

CDR3aa: CSARQGNSPLHF
v_gene: TRBV20-1
j_gene: TRBJ1-6
abundance: .

CDR3aa: CAISEDIYVNIQYF
v_gene: TRBV10-3
j_gene: TRBJ2-4
abundance: .

CDR3aa: CASSQDTETSYEQYF
v_gene: TRBV4-1
j_gene: TRBJ2-7
abundance: .

CDR3aa: CASSRQGSTYEQYF
v_gene: TRBV2
j_gene: TRBJ2-7
abundance: .